A selection of T cell receptor beta chains follows, all from one sample in a study of T cell responses to AZD1222 COVID-19 vaccine. Sequencing used immunoSEQ multiplex PCR; TCRdb keeps in-frame clones, though not all of them. The sample has more than 150,000 clones, almost 95% seen once. The sample consisted of peripheral blood, taken on day 0 of AZD1222 vaccination. Source of these receptors: an adult in good health. CDR3s include the opening cysteine and the closing phenylalanine or tryptophan. Each record gives: CDR3 DNA, CDR3 protein, J gene, clone size, D gene, V gene. The D gene is left open where the match is weak. Rows may omit the clone size; those that give it use once, few, many or a size class.

TGTGCCAGTAGTATAGGAGACACATTCTACGAGCAGTACTTC	CASSIGDTFYEQYF	TRBJ2-7	NA	NA	TRBV19
TGCGCCAGCAGCGTGACCACAGGGGTGGATACGCAGTATTTT	CASSVTTGVDTQYF	TRBJ2-3	NA	TRBD1	TRBV5-1
TGTGCCAGCAGCGAGACAAACAGGTTCTCCTATAATTCACCCCTCCACTTT	CASSETNRFSYNSPLHF	TRBJ1-6	NA	NA	TRBV16
TGTGCCAGCAGCCCCCGTCCCGGGACTAGCGGGAGCTACAATGAGCAGTTCTTC	CASSPRPGTSGSYNEQFF	TRBJ2-1	NA	TRBD2	TRBV7-3
TGTGCCACCAGTGAAGCGGGGGGGACTAATGAAAAACTGTTTTTT	CATSEAGGTNEKLFF	TRBJ1-4	NA	NA	TRBV24-1
TGTGCCAGCAGTGATTCTTTCGGAAACACTGAAGCTTTCTTT	CASSDSFGNTEAFF	TRBJ1-1	NA	NA	TRBV2
TGTGCCAGCAGCTTGGCGGTGGGGACTTTCATGAACACTGAAGCTTTCTTT	CASSLAVGTFMNTEAFF	TRBJ1-1	NA	NA	TRBV5-5
TGTGCCAGCTCACGCGCCCGGAGCTCCTACAATGAGCAGTTCTTC	CASSRARSSYNEQFF	TRBJ2-1	NA	NA	TRBV18
TGCGCCAGCAGCCAGGCAGGGCCCTACGAGCAGTACTTC	CASSQAGPYEQYF	TRBJ2-7	NA	NA	TRBV4-1
TGTGCCAGCAGTTTATCCCCTGGGTGGCGGGAGGGGTCCTACAATGAGCAGTTCTTC	CASSLSPGWREGSYNEQFF	TRBJ2-1	NA	TRBD2	TRBV28
TGTGCCAGCTCGCGGGCTCGCACAGATACGCAGTATTTT	CASSRARTDTQYF	TRBJ2-3	NA	NA	TRBV11-3
TGTGCCAGCAGGGGGTGGGCAGGGGATGGCTACACCTTC	CASRGWAGDGYTF	TRBJ1-2	NA	NA	TRBV27
TGTGCCAGCAGCGCCGGACGGGATTTAGGTCAGTACTTC	CASSAGRDLGQYF	TRBJ2-7	once	NA	TRBV9
TGTGCCAGCAGCCGAGGGAGTCAAGAGACCCAGTACTTC	CASSRGSQETQYF	TRBJ2-5	few	NA	TRBV7-3
TGTGCCAGCAGCTTAAGGCTAGCGGGACATAATGAGCAGTTCTTC	CASSLRLAGHNEQFF	TRBJ2-1	few	TRBD2	TRBV7-3
TGTGCCAGCAGCGTAGATGCAGTCCAAGAGACCCAGTACTTC	CASSVDAVQETQYF	TRBJ2-5	NA	NA	TRBV9
TGTGCCAGCAGCCTACAGGGAAACTATGGCTACACCTTC	CASSLQGNYGYTF	TRBJ1-2	NA	NA	TRBV7-2
TGTGCCAGCAGCGACGACACAGATACGCAGTATTTT	CASSDDTDTQYF	TRBJ2-3	NA	NA	TRBV9
TGTGCCAGCAGCTTAGTACCGACGAACACCGGGGAGCTGTTTTTT	CASSLVPTNTGELFF	TRBJ2-2	NA	NA	TRBV7-2
TGTGCCAGCAGTTTGGTGCGACGGGGCTACACCTTC	CASSLVRRGYTF	TRBJ1-2	NA	NA	TRBV12-3/TRBV12-4
TGTGCCAGTCAGCAGGCGTCGCAGCCCCAGCATTTT	CASQQASQPQHF	TRBJ1-5	NA	NA	TRBV5-7
TGCGCCAGCAACTCGTTCGGGGGTCAAGAGACCCAGTACTTC	CASNSFGGQETQYF	TRBJ2-5	NA	NA	TRBV5-1
TGTGCCAGCAGTTCGATCGGGGTCCAAAGGAATTCACCCCTCCACTTT	CASSSIGVQRNSPLHF	TRBJ1-6	NA	NA	TRBV28
TGCAGCGTTGAAGAAAAGGGCACCGGGGAGCTGTTTTTT	CSVEEKGTGELFF	TRBJ2-2	NA	NA	TRBV29-1
TGTGCCAGCAGTGGCAGGGTCATTAGCAATCAGCCCCAGCATTTT	CASSGRVISNQPQHF	TRBJ1-5	NA	NA	TRBV2
TGCGCCAGCAGCTTGGCAGGGCTAAAGAACACTGAAGCTTTCTTT	CASSLAGLKNTEAFF	TRBJ1-1	NA	NA	TRBV5-1
TGTGCCAGCAGAGGTTGGACTAGGGAAGAGACCCAGTACTTC	CASRGWTREETQYF	TRBJ2-5	NA	TRBD2	TRBV6-5
TGTGCCAGCAGCCCCGGCGGGGGTCGCACAGATACGCAGTATTTT	CASSPGGGRTDTQYF	TRBJ2-3	NA	TRBD2	TRBV7-2
TGTGCCAGCAGTCTACAGGGGATCGGTGGAAACACCATATATTTT	CASSLQGIGGNTIYF	TRBJ1-3	NA	TRBD1	TRBV28
TGTGCCAGCAGGGCAGGGGGCGCGAGCCAGCCCCAGCATTTT	CASRAGGASQPQHF	TRBJ1-5	NA	TRBD1	TRBV28
TGTGCCAGCAGTTACACGCAGGTTGATTGGATCTCAGGAAACACCATATATTTT	CASSYTQVDWISGNTIYF	TRBJ1-3	NA	NA	TRBV6-2/TRBV6-3
TGCGCCAGCAGCCCGGAGCTTGGGGATGAGCAGTACTTC	CASSPELGDEQYF	TRBJ2-7	NA	NA	TRBV5-1
TGTGCCAGCAGTTTATCTGGCGGGGAGCATCTAGCCAAAAACATTCAGTACTTC	CASSLSGGEHLAKNIQYF	TRBJ2-4	NA	NA	TRBV27
TGTGCCAGAAGCTTTCGGACCTGGGGGGACATTCAGTACTTC	CARSFRTWGDIQYF	TRBJ2-4	NA	NA	TRBV5-3
TGTGCCAGCAGCTCCATGAATTACGAGCAGTACTTC	CASSSMNYEQYF	TRBJ2-7	NA	NA	TRBV11-3
TGTGCCAGCAGCCAAGTAACGGGACACGTCGCGCGGGAGACCCAGTACTTC	CASSQVTGHVARETQYF	TRBJ2-5	NA	NA	TRBV14
TGTGCCACGGGGGGGGTGGGCACAGATACGCAGTATTTT	CATGGVGTDTQYF	TRBJ2-3	few	TRBD2	TRBV2
TGTGCCAGCAGCCAATCCGCGGCAGGGGCCTATCTGTTC	CASSQSAAGAYLF	TRBJ2-7	NA	NA	TRBV3-1/TRBV3-2
TGTGCCAGTAGTAGGGCAGGGGGAGAGACCCAGTACTTC	CASSRAGGETQYF	TRBJ2-5	NA	TRBD1	TRBV19
TGTGCCAGCCGACTCTGGTGGGGAGTTACTAATCAGCCCCAGCATTTT	CASRLWWGVTNQPQHF	TRBJ1-5	NA	NA	TRBV28
TGTGCCAGCAGTTACTCAGGGGCCCCCTACGAGCAGTACTTC	CASSYSGAPYEQYF	TRBJ2-7	NA	NA	TRBV6-5
TGTGCTAGTGGCCCCGGGACTAGCGGGAAAAAGTCCTACAATGAGCAGTTCTTC	CASGPGTSGKKSYNEQFF	TRBJ2-1	NA	TRBD2	TRBV12-5
TGTGCCAGCAGCGTAGGGTCGGGGGGCCCCTACGAGCAGTACTTC	CASSVGSGGPYEQYF	TRBJ2-7	NA	NA	TRBV9
TGCGCCAGCAGCTTGGCCCCGGGGGCGGTCGACACTGAAGCTTTCTTT	CASSLAPGAVDTEAFF	TRBJ1-1	NA	NA	TRBV5-1